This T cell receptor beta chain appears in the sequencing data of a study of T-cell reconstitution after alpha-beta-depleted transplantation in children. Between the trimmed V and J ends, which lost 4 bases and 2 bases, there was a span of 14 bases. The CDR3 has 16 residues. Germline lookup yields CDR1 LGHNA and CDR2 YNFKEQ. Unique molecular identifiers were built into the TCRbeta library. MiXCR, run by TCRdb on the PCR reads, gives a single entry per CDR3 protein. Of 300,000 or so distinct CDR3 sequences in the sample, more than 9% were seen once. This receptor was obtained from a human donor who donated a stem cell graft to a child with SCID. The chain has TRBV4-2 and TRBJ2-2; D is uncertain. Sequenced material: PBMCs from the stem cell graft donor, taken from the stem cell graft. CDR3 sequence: CASSLNSVANTGELFF. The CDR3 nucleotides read TGTGCCAGCAGCCTAAATAGTGTCGCAAACACCGGGGAGCTGTTTTTT.